This passage covers 28 T cell receptor beta chains from one sample sequenced in a study of T-cell memory formation after mild COVID-19. TCRdb independently ran MiXCR on the 5' RACE reads; one entry per CDR3 protein. The table includes 400,000 or so distinct CDR3 sequences, 15% to 20% detected once. Sample: PBMCs or a T cell subset sorted from them (not recorded which). The receptors were gathered from an adult woman who had mild COVID-19 (a few samples of this study predate the infection). Cell type and time point are not known.

This clonotype was seen ten or more times. The chain uses TRBV5-1 and TRBJ2-5; D gene ambiguous. Germline CDR1 and CDR2: SGHRS and YFSETQ. The germline V and J ends were trimmed by 3 bases and 0 bases, with 3 bases remaining between them. This CDR3 contains 12 residues. DNA for the CDR3: TGCGCCAGCAGCTACAACCAAGAGACCCAGTACTTC. Its protein is CASSYNQETQYF. The variable domain in full, with the rest retrieved from reference TRBV5-1 and TRBJ2-5, is KAGVTQTPRYLIKTRGQQVTLSCSPISGHRSVSWYQQTPGQGLQFLFEYFSETQRNKGNFPGRFSGRQFSNSRSEMNVSTLELGDSALYLCASSYNQETQYFGPGTRLLVL.

This clonotype occurred a few times. V and J are TRBV12-3 or TRBV12-4 and TRBJ1-1, with D possibly TRBD1 on 5 matching bases. The CDR3 totals 12 residues. V lost 3 bases and J 11 bases, leaving 13 bases between the germline ends. CDR3 sequence reads: CASSLGGREAFF. The CDR3 region has the DNA TGTGCCAGCAGTTTGGGGGGACGGGAGGCTTTCTTT.

The CDR3 sequence: CASSPREGSRDGGNEKLFF. In DNA form, the CDR3 reads TGCGCCAGCAGCCCAAGAGAGGGGTCCCGGGACGGGGGAAATGAAAAACTGTTTTTT. This chain joins TRBV4-3 and TRBJ1-4; tentatively, D is TRBD1 (5 bases). The CDR3 is 19 amino acids. V was pared by 4 bases and J by 5 bases, with 26 bases between. Germline CDR1 reads LGHNA; CDR2 reads YSLEER.

There are many counts of this clonotype. CDR3 sequence (DNA): TGCAGTGCTGGGTCTAGCGGGAGTTCCTACGAGCAGTACTTC. As protein: CSAGSSGSSYEQYF. The chain employs TRBV20-1 and TRBJ2-7; 10 bases match TRBD2. CDR3 length: 14 amino acids. The germline V gene has CDR1 DFQATT and CDR2 SNEGSKA (reference sequence). With V trimmed by 5 bases and J by 1 base, 5 bases remained unmatched.

The chain has TRBV24-1 and TRBJ1-2, with TRBD1 as a possible D gene (5 bases). Between the trimmed V and J ends, which lost 3 bases and 6 bases, there was a span of 10 bases. The CDR3 is 13 residues long. CDR1 and CDR2 (germline): KGHDR, SFDVKD. CDR3 bases: TGTGCCACCAGTGATGGGGGATCGGATGGCTACACCTTC. Its protein is CATSDGGSDGYTF.

This clonotype was seen only a few times. The chain couples TRBV5-6 to TRBJ2-1; D gene unclear. The CDR3 is 11 amino acids. CDR1 and CDR2 (germline): SGHDT, YYEEEE. The V end lost 6 bases, the J end lost 9 bases, and 10 bases lay between the germline ends. CDR3 protein: CASTIMGEQFF. The CDR3 DNA follows: TGTGCCAGCACTATAATGGGTGAGCAGTTCTTC.

The V gene is TRBV5-6, the J gene TRBJ1-2, with D perhaps matching TRBD1 (6 bases). Trimming removed 0 bases at V and 4 bases at J, with 13 bases between. Germline-derived CDR1 and CDR2 are SGHDT and YYEEEE. CDR3 size: 15 residues. CDR3 coding DNA: TGTGCCAGCAGCTTGGACACAGGGTCGACCTATGGCTACACCTTC. Residues: CASSLDTGSTYGYTF.

In this sample, this clonotype turned up a few times. This chain connects TRBV2 to TRBJ2-7, with TRBD2 identical over 9 bases. Germline assignment: CDR1 SNHLY and CDR2 FYNNEI. CDR3 length equals 13 residues. The ends lost 8 bases at V and 3 bases at J; junction bases unmatched: 5. CDR3 protein: CASERRGGYEQYF. The CDR3, as DNA: TGTGCCAGCGAACGGCGGGGGGGCTACGAGCAGTACTTC. The full variable domain, in which reference TRBV2 and TRBJ2-7 provide the parts outside the CDR3, is EPEVTQTPSHQVTQMGQEVILRCVPISNHLYFYWYRQILGQKVEFLVSFYNNEISEKSEIFDDQFSVERPDGSNFTLKIRSTKLEDSAMYFCASERRGGYEQYFGPGTRLTVT.

The chain recombines TRBV24-1 with TRBJ2-3; D tentatively fits TRBD1 or TRBD2 (5 bases each). The CDR3 totals 17 residues. V lost 1 base to trimming and J lost 3 bases, with 16 bases between them. Germline CDR1 reads KGHDR; CDR2 reads SFDVKD. The chain's CDR3 is CATSDFSGTMRTDTQYF. DNA for the CDR3: TGTGCCACCAGTGATTTCTCAGGGACGATGCGGACAGATACGCAGTATTTT.

This clonotype has a handful of counts. The rearrangement uses TRBV6-6 and TRBJ1-1, with a tentative D call TRBD1 (6 bases). The ends were cut back, 6 bases at V and 8 bases at J, with 7 bases in the middle. Germline lookup yields CDR1 MNHNY and CDR2 SVGAGI (reference sequence). The CDR3 is made up of 10 amino acids. CDR3 sequence reads: CASRDREAFF. For the CDR3, the DNA is TGTGCCAGCAGGGACAGAGAAGCTTTCTTT.

The chain is built from TRBV2 and TRBJ1-4; weak D call: TRBD1 (6 bases). This CDR3 is built from 16 residues. Looked up from germline, CDR1 is SNHLY and CDR2 is FYNNEI. Trimming shortened V by 7 bases and J by 5 bases, and 20 bases separated the two germline ends. The DNA for the CDR3 is TGTGCCAGCACAAAGCTAGAGACAGGCGGGAATGAAAAACTGTTTTTT. Translating it yields CASTKLETGGNEKLFF.

This clonotype came up a few times. V usage is TRBV7-3 and J usage is TRBJ2-2, with 11 nucleotides matching TRBD2. Trimming cost V 5 bases and J 4 bases; bases outside gene matches: 9. CDR3 length: 17 amino acids. The germline V gene encodes CDR1 SGHTA and CDR2 FQGTGA. The CDR3 DNA sequence: TGTGCCAGCAGCCTCAAGGGGACTAGCGGAACCACCGGGGAGCTGTTTTTT. Encoded protein: CASSLKGTSGTTGELFF.

The chain uses TRBV12-3 or TRBV12-4 and TRBJ2-1, with TRBD2 identical over 8 bases. The CDR3 sequence is 15 residues long. The V gene end was trimmed by 6 bases and the J gene end by 0 bases; junction bases not matched to a gene: 4. The CDR3 spells CASRPAGVSYNEQFF. The CDR3 DNA follows: TGTGCCAGCAGACCAGCGGGAGTCTCCTACAATGAGCAGTTCTTC.

The V call is TRBV2, the J call TRBJ2-3, with 9 bases aligning to TRBD2. The germline V gene has CDR1 SNHLY and CDR2 FYNNEI. V shed 3 bases, J shed 4 bases, and the junction held 5 bases outside the gene matches. The CDR3 runs 15 residues. In nucleotides, the CDR3 is TGTGCCAGCAGTGATTTAGCGGGGGTGTCAGATACGCAGTATTTT. This gives the protein CASSDLAGVSDTQYF.

The chain combines TRBV12-3 or TRBV12-4 with TRBJ2-5, with TRBD2 matching 10 bases. The CDR3 is 15 residues long. V was clipped by 5 bases and J by 3 bases; unmatched bases: 6. CDR3 sequence reads: CASSTPGLAKETQYF. CDR3 DNA: TGTGCCAGCAGTACCCCGGGACTAGCGAAAGAGACCCAGTACTTC.

This clonotype has just a few counts. The chain joins TRBV7-2 to TRBJ2-7, with TRBD1 identical over 8 bases. Germline V gene lookup returns CDR1 SGHTA and CDR2 FQGNSA. The CDR3 is made up of 13 amino acids. Unmatched junction bases numbered 7, after V lost 7 bases and J lost 5 bases. The CDR3: CASTSAGGNEQYF. In DNA form, the CDR3 reads TGTGCCAGCACCTCCGCAGGGGGCAACGAGCAGTACTTC.

This clonotype was seen only a few times. The CDR3 loop reads CASSLTSGGGTDTQYF. CDR3 coding DNA: TGTGCCAGCAGCCTGACTAGCGGGGGAGGCACAGATACGCAGTATTTT. V and J are TRBV12-3 or TRBV12-4 and TRBJ2-3; the match to TRBD2 covers 12 bases. The ends lost 6 bases at V and 1 base at J; junction bases unmatched: 5. There are 16 residues in the CDR3.

The rearrangement uses TRBV20-1 and TRBJ2-7; D possibly corresponds to TRBD1 (6 bases). CDR3 size: 11 residues. CDR1 and CDR2 from the germline V gene are DFQATT and SNEGSKA (reference sequence). V lost 4 bases, J lost 3 bases, and 7 bases lay in between. In DNA, the CDR3 is TGCAGTGCTAACAGGGTCTACGAGCAGTACTTC. Residues: CSANRVYEQYF.

This clonotype showed up just a few times. The chain couples TRBV12-3 or TRBV12-4 to TRBJ1-1; tentative D call: TRBD1 (6 bases). The CDR3 consists of 16 residues. The V gene lost 0 bases and the J gene lost 1 base, with 12 bases spanning the gap. The CDR3 coding sequence is TGTGCCAGCAGTTTAGCGGGGGGCCTTTGGAACACTGAAGCTTTCTTT. Protein product: CASSLAGGLWNTEAFF.

The V and J genes are TRBV30 and TRBJ2-3; D might be TRBD1 (6 bases). The CDR3 covers 15 residues. V gave up 3 bases and J gave up 2 bases, with 15 bases separating them. Germline values: CDR1 GTSNPN, CDR2 SVGIG (reference sequence). CDR3: CAWRAGVSVTDTQYF. The CDR3 DNA reads TGTGCCTGGAGAGCAGGGGTGTCCGTCACAGATACGCAGTATTTT. The full variable domain, completed using reference TRBV30 and TRBJ2-3, is SQTIHQWPATLVQPVGSPLSLECTVEGTSNPNLYWYRQAAGRGLQLLFYSVGIGQISSEVPQNLSASRPQDRQFILSSKKLLLSDSGFYLCAWRAGVSVTDTQYFGPGTRLTVL.

V gene TRBV6-6 combines with J gene TRBJ1-5; D is unclear. The CDR3 has 12 amino acids. V was shortened by 6 bases and J by 0 bases, with 3 bases between the two germline ends. Germline V gives CDR1 MNHNY, CDR2 SVGAGI (reference sequence). The CDR3 region is CASRNSNQPQHF. Here the CDR3 DNA reads TGTGCCAGCAGAAATAGCAATCAGCCCCAGCATTTT.

The chain links TRBV12-3 or TRBV12-4 to TRBJ2-6; D may correspond to TRBD1 or TRBD2 (5 bases each). The CDR3 spans 15 residues. V was clipped by 6 bases and J by 2 bases, with 11 bases between them. The CDR3 region has the DNA TGTGCCAGCAGAAAGCAGGGACCTGGGGCCAACGTCCTGACTTTC. It encodes CASRKQGPGANVLTF.

This clonotype was detected only a few times. The chain couples TRBV7-9 to TRBJ2-5, with unresolved D. Trimming pared 0 bases from V and 1 base from J, leaving 6 bases between. Per the germline V gene, CDR1 is SEHNR and CDR2 is FQNEAQ (reference sequence). The CDR3 contains 14 residues. The CDR3 here is CASSLAPVQETQYF. In DNA, the CDR3 is TGTGCCAGCAGCTTAGCTCCAGTCCAAGAGACCCAGTACTTC.

V is TRBV7-9 and J is TRBJ2-1, with a weak D call TRBD2 (6 bases). Germline V lookup: CDR1 SEHNR, CDR2 FQNEAQ (reference sequence). V was clipped by 5 bases and J by 0 bases, with 14 bases between them. There are 16 residues in the CDR3. The CDR3, as DNA: TGTGCCAGCAGCCCCGGCGGAGGGGCCTCCTACAATGAGCAGTTCTTC. As protein: CASSPGGGASYNEQFF.

The chain couples TRBV12-3 or TRBV12-4 to TRBJ1-1, with unresolved D. This CDR3 is 14 amino acids long. Trimming pared 7 bases from V and 4 bases from J, leaving 16 bases between. CDR3 DNA sequence: TGTGCCAGCACCTCTCGACAATCCATCACTGAAGCTTTCTTT. It translates to CASTSRQSITEAFF.

This clonotype was counted only a few times. The chain combines TRBV7-8 with TRBJ2-5; D might be TRBD2 (5 bases). CDR1 is SGHVS, CDR2 FQNEAQ, per germline. The germline V and J ends were trimmed by 10 bases and 4 bases, with 16 bases remaining between them. This CDR3 spans 13 amino acids. CDR3 amino acids: CATCPSIPETQYF. The CDR3 nucleotides read TGTGCCACCTGCCCTAGCATACCAGAGACCCAGTACTTC.

The rearrangement uses TRBV7-2 and TRBJ1-1; no definite D call. Germline V CDR1 and CDR2: SGHTA, FQGNSA. The germline V and J ends were trimmed by 0 bases and 7 bases, with 15 bases remaining between them. CDR3 size: 15 residues. CDR3 sequence reads: CASSLAGRGTGEAFF. CDR3 nucleotides: TGTGCCAGCAGCTTAGCTGGGCGGGGAACTGGTGAAGCTTTCTTT.

This clonotype ranks as medium-sized. The chain couples TRBV2 to TRBJ2-5; 10 positions match TRBD2. The V segment lost 1 base and the J segment 7 bases; nucleotides outside the gene matches: 12. The CDR3 spans 17 residues. In germline, CDR1 is SNHLY, CDR2 FYNNEI. CDR3 DNA sequence: TGTGCCAGCAGTGAAGGTCCTAGCGGGGGCCCTCAGTGGACCCAGTACTTC. Translation gives CASSEGPSGGPQWTQYF.